These 7 T cell receptor delta chains share one sample of origin, sequenced in a study of Vδ1+ human thymocytes. General study points: In the thymus, TRG and TRD repertoires looked highly polyclonal with Gaussian CDR3 lengths.

Sequences come from RNA converted to cDNA by reverse transcription. Multiplex PCR used pooled V-gene forward primers and a constant-region reverse primer to amplify CDR3s. TCRdb re-called the multiplex PCR reads through CATT. The sample includes about 75,000 delta-chain clones, approximately 37% of them seen just once. These receptors lack a known antigen. The sample comprised Vdelta1+ gamma-delta thymocytes from the thymus. The subset is: FACS-sorted CD3+ TCRalphabeta- TCRVdelta1+ TCRVdelta2- thymocytes. The receptors derive from a boy less than two years old who had congenital heart surgery.

The table lists this clone with a few counts. The gene calls are TRDV1 and TRDJ1; 7 bases fit TRDD3. This CDR3 has 19 amino acids. The V and J ends lost 1 base and 2 bases, in that order; junction bases with no gene match: 16. CDR1 is TSWWSYY, CDR2 QGS, per germline. The DNA of the CDR3 is TGTGCTCTTGGGGAACGGGGACGGTACTGGGGAAAATGGACCGATAAACTCATCTTT. Translating gives CALGERGRYWGKWTDKLIF.

The chain combines TRDV1 with TRDJ1; 8 positions match TRDD3. CDR1 is TSWWSYY, CDR2 QGS, per germline. The V gene end was trimmed by 1 base and the J gene end by 0 bases; junction bases not matched to a gene: 13. The CDR3 has 19 residues. In DNA, the CDR3 is TGTGCTCTTGGGGAACGATATCCTACTCTGGGGGACTACACCGATAAACTCATCTTT. It is translated as CALGERYPTLGDYTDKLIF.

This clone was seen once. The chain employs TRDV2 and TRDJ3; 7 bases agree with TRDD3. There are 21 residues in the CDR3. The junction had 18 bases not matched to a gene; V was cut back by 5 bases and J by 0 bases. Germline V lookup: CDR1 GEAIGNYY, CDR2 EKD. The CDR3 loop is CACGGGLGVYQSSWDTRQMFF. CDR3 DNA sequence: TGTGCCTGTGGCGGAGGGCTGGGGGTATACCAGAGCTCCTGGGACACCCGACAGATGTTTTTC.

This clone was seen only a few times. V and J are TRDV1 and TRDJ1, with TRDD3 identical over 10 bases. The germline V gene encodes CDR1 TSWWSYY and CDR2 QGS. V gave up 1 base and J gave up 1 base; unmatched junction bases: 18. The CDR3 is 21 amino acids. CDR3 nucleotide sequence: TGTGCTCTTGGGGAACCAAAATCCCGTACTGGGGGATGTGTGCCCACCGATAAACTCATCTTT. Protein: CALGEPKSRTGGCVPTDKLIF.

V is TRDV1 and J is TRDJ1, with 8 bases lining up with TRDD3. Per germline, CDR1 TSWWSYY and CDR2 QGS. This CDR3 has 23 amino acids. V was pared by 4 bases and J by 5 bases, with 33 bases of the junction left unmatched. The CDR3 spells CALGAGQHQTTYWGPHRWDKLIF. CDR3 in DNA: TGTGCTCTTGGGGCAGGGCAACATCAAACGACGTACTGGGGGCCCCATAGATGGGATAAACTCATCTTT.

Worth noting for this clone: Distinct nucleotide sequences in the sample also encode this CDR3. The genes are TRDV1 and TRDJ1, with 7 bases matching TRDD3. This CDR3 has 18 residues. Germline V gene sequence: CDR1 TSWWSYY, CDR2 QGS. V shed 0 bases, J shed 3 bases, and the junction held 13 bases outside the gene matches. Here the CDR3 reads CALGELSTVGDNPDKLIF. The CDR3 coding sequence is TGTGCTCTTGGGGAACTATCTACAGTAGGGGATAATCCCGATAAACTCATCTTT.

This clone has a handful of counts. This rearrangement joins TRDV1 to TRDJ1; D call uncertain. This CDR3 comprises 17 residues. Germline V gives CDR1 TSWWSYY, CDR2 QGS. V lost 1 base to trimming and J lost 1 base, with 16 bases between them. The CDR3: CALGEPACGFCTDKLIF. The CDR3 nucleotides read TGTGCTCTTGGGGAACCGGCCTGCGGGTTTTGCACCGATAAACTCATCTTT.